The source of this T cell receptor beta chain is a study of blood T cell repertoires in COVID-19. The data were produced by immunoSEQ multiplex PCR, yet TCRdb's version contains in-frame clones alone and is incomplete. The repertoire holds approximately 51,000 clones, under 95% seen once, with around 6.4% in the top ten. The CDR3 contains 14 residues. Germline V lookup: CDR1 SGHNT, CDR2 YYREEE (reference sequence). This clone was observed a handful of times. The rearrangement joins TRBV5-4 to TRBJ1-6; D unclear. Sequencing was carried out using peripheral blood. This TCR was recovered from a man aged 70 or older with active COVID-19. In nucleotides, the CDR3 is TGTGCGATCTCCAGCAGCGGTTATAATTCACCCCTCCACTTT. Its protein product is CAISSSGYNSPLHF.